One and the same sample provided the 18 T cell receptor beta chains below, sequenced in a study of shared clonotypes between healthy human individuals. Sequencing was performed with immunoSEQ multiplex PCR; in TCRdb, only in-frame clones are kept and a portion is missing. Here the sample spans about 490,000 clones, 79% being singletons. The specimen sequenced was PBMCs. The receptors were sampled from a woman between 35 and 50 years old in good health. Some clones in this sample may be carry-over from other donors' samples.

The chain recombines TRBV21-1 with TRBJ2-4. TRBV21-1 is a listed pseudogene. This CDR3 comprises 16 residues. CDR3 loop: CASSKCACRAKNIQYF. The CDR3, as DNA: TGTGCCAGCAGCAAATGCGCCTGCAGAGCCAAAAACATTCAGTACTTC.

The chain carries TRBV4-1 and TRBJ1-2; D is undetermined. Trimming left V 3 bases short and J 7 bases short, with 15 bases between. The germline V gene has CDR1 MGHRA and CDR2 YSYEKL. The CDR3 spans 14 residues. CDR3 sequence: CASSHAWGGLGYTF. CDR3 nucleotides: TGCGCCAGCAGCCACGCTTGGGGAGGGCTTGGCTACACCTTC.

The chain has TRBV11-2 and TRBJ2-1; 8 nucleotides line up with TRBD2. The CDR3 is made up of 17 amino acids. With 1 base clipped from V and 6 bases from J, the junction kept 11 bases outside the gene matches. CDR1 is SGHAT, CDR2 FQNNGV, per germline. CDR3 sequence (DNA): TGTGCCAGCAGCTTAGGTGTTAGCGGGATTAGGGTCAATGAGCAGTTCTTC. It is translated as CASSLGVSGIRVNEQFF.

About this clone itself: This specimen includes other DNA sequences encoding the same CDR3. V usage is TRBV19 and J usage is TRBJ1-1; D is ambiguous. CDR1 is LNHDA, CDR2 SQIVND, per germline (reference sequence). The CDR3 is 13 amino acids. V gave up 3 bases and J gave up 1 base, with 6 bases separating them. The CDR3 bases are TGTGCCAGTAGTATCCGGGAGAACACTGAAGCTTTCTTT. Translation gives CASSIRENTEAFF.

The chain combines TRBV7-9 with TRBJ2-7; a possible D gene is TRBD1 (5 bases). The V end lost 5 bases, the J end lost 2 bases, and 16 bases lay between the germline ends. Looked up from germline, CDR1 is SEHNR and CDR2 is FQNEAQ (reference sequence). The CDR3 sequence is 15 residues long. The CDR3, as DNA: TGTGCCAGCAGCCACAACGTTGAGACAGCCTACGAGCAGTACTTC. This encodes CASSHNVETAYEQYF. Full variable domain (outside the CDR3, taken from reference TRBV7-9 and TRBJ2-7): DTGVSQNPRHKITKRGQNVTFRCDPISEHNRLYWYRQTLGQGPEFLTYFQNEAQLEKSRLLSDRFSAERPKGSFSTLEIQRTEQGDSAMYLCASSHNVETAYEQYFGPGTRLTVT.

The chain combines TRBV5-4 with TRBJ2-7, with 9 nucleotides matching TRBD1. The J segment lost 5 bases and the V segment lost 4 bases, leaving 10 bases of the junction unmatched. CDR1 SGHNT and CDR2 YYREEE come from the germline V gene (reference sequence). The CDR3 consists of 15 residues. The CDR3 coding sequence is TGTGCCAGCAGCACCCCGACAGGGGGTAGGAACGAGCAGTACTTC. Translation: CASSTPTGGRNEQYF.

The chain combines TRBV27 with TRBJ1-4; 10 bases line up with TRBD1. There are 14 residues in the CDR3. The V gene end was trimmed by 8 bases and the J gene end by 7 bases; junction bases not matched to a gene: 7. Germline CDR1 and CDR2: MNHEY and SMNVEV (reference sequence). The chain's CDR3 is CASGRDRGSEKLFF. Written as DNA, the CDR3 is TGTGCCAGCGGCCGGGACAGGGGAAGTGAAAAACTGTTTTTT.

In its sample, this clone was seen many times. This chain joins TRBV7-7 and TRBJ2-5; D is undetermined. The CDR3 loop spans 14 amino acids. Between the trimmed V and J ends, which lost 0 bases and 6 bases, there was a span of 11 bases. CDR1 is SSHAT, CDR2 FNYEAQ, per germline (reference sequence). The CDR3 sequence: CASSLANDGKTQYF. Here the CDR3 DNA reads TGTGCCAGCAGCTTAGCTAATGACGGAAAGACCCAGTACTTC.

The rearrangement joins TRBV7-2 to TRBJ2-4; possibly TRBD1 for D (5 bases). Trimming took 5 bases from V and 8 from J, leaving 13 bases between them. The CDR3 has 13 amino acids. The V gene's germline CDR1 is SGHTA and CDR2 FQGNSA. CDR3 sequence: CASSLSQGDIQYF. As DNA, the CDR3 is TGTGCCAGCAGCCTCTCGCAGGGCGACATTCAGTACTTC.

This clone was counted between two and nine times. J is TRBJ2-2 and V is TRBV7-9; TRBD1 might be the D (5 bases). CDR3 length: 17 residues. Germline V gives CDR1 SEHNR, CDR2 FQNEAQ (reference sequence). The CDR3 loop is CVNAAGWGRRNTGELFF. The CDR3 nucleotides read TGTGTCAATGCAGCCGGTTGGGGCAGGAGGAACACCGGGGAGCTGTTTTTT.

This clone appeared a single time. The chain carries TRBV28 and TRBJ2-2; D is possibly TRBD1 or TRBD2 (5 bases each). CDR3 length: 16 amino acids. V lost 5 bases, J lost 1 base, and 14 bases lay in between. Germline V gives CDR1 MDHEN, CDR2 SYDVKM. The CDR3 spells CASSARDAVNTGELFF. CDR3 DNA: TGTGCCAGCAGTGCCCGGGACGCTGTGAACACCGGGGAGCTGTTTTTT.

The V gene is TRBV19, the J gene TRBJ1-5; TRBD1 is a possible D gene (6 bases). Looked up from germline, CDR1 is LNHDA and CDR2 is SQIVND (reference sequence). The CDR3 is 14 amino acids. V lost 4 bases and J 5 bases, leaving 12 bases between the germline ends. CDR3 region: CASSKQGSDQPQHF. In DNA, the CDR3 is TGTGCCAGTAGTAAGCAGGGGAGCGATCAGCCCCAGCATTTT. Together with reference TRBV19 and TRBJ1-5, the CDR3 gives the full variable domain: DGGITQSPKYLFRKEGQNVTLSCEQNLNHDAMYWYRQDPGQGLRLIYYSQIVNDFQKGDIAEGYSVSREKKESFPLTVTSAQKNPTAFYLCASSKQGSDQPQHFGDGTRLSIL.

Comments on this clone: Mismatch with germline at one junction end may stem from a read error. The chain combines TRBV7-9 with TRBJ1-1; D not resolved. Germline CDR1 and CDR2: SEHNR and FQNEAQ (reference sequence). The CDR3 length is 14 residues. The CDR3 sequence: CASSHSVMNTEAFF. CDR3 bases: TGTGCCAGCAGCCATTCTGTTATGAACACTGAGGCTTTCTTT.

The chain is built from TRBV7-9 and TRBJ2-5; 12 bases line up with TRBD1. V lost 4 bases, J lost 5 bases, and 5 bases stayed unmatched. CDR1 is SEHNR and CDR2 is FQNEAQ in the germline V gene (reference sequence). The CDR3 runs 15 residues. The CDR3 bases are TGTGCCAGCAGCTCGGGACAGGGGGCGACGGAGACCCAGTACTTC. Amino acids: CASSSGQGATETQYF.

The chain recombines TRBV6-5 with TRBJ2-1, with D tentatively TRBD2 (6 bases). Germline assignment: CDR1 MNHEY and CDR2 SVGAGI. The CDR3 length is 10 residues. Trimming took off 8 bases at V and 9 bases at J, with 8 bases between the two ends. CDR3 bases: TGTGCCAGCGGGAGGTCTGAGCAGTTCTTC. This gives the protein CASGRSEQFF.

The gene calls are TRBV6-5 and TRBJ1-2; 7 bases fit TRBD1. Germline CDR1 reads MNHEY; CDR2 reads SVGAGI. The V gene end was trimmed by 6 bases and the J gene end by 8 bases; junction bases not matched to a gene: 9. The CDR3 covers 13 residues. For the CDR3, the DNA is TGTGCCAGCAGCAGACAGGGTACCGCGGGCTACACCTTC. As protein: CASSRQGTAGYTF.

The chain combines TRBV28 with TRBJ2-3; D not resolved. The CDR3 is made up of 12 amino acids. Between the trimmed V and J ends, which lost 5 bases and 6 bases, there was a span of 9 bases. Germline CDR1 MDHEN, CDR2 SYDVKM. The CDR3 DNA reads TGTGCCAGCAGTCTGGGGTCCGATACGCAGTATTTT. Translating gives CASSLGSDTQYF.

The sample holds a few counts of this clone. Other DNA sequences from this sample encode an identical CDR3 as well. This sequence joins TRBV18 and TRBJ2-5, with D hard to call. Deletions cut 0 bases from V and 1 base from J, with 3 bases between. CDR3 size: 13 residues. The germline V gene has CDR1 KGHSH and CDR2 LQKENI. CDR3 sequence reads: CASSPPLQETQYF. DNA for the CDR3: TGTGCCAGCTCACCACCTCTCCAAGAGACCCAGTACTTC.